This passage covers 3 T cell receptor beta chains from one sample sequenced in a study of Ad26.COV2.S vaccination and SARS-CoV-2 variants. The sample's treatment: about 20 received Ad26.COV2.S at low or high dose, single or two shots; about 5 received placebo; per-sample allocation not given. Samples came from day 63 after the first vaccine or placebo injection. The repertoire was sequenced with immunoSEQ multiplex PCR; TCRdb's copy has only in-frame clones and lacks some. The data show about 440,000 clones, with roughly 88% seen just once and roughly 3.9% held by the top ten. Source: peripheral blood, taken in a trial of Ad26.COV2.S vaccine versus placebo. Receptors originate from a person aged 18-65 years who received the Ad26.COV2.S COVID-19 vaccine or a placebo.

The gene calls are TRBV27 and TRBJ1-4, with D possibly TRBD1 on 5 matching bases. In germline, CDR1 is MNHEY, CDR2 SMNVEV (reference sequence). V was cut by 5 bases and J by 4 bases, with 14 bases left in between. CDR3 length: 15 amino acids. Here the CDR3 reads CASSPRGYHNEKLFF. DNA of the CDR3: TGTGCCAGCAGTCCTCGGGGGTACCATAATGAAAAACTGTTTTTT.

The chain is built from TRBV6-2 or TRBV6-3 and TRBJ2-7; 8 nucleotides match TRBD2. Germline-derived CDR1 and CDR2 are MNHEY and SVGEGT. V lost 5 bases to trimming and J lost 2 bases; unmatched junction nucleotides: 5. This CDR3 spans 14 amino acids. The CDR3 sequence is CASSQRESPYEQYF. The CDR3 region has the DNA TGTGCCAGCAGTCAGCGGGAGTCGCCCTACGAGCAGTACTTC.

The V and J genes are TRBV5-1 and TRBJ2-2; 10 nucleotides agree with TRBD2. After removal of 0 bases from V and 7 bases from J, the junction contained 6 bases not matched to a gene. Germline-derived CDR1 and CDR2 are SGHRS and YFSETQ. CDR3 length equals 16 residues. CDR3 in DNA: TGCGCCAGCAGCTTGGAGTCGACTAGCGGGCTCGGGGAGCTGTTTTTT. Amino acid sequence: CASSLESTSGLGELFF. Full variable domain (outside the CDR3, taken from reference TRBV5-1 and TRBJ2-2): KAGVTQTPRYLIKTRGQQVTLSCSPISGHRSVSWYQQTPGQGLQFLFEYFSETQRNKGNFPGRFSGRQFSNSRSEMNVSTLELGDSALYLCASSLESTSGLGELFFGEGSRLTVL.